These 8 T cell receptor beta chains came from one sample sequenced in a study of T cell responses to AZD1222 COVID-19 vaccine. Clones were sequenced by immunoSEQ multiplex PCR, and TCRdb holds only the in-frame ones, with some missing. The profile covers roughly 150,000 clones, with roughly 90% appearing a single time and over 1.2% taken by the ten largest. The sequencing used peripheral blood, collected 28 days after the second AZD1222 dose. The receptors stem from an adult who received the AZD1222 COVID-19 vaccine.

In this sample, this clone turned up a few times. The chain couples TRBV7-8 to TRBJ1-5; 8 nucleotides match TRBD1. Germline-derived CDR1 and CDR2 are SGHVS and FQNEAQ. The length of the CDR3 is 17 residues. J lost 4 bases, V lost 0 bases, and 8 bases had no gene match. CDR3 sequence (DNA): TGTGCCAGCAGCTTAGCCCCCTACAGGGGGAATAATCAGCCCCAGCATTTT. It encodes CASSLAPYRGNNQPQHF.

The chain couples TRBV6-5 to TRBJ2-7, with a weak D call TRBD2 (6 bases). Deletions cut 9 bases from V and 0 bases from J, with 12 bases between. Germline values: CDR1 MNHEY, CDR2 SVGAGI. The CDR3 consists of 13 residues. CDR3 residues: CASGTSSSYEQYF. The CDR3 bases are TGTGCCAGTGGGACTTCTAGCTCCTACGAGCAGTACTTC.

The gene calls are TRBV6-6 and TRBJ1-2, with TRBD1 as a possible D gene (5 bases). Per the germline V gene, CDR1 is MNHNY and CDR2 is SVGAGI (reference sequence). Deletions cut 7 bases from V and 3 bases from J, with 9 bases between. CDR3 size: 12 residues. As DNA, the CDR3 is TGTGCCAGCAAGAGGGGAGACTATGGCTACACCTTC. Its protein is CASKRGDYGYTF.

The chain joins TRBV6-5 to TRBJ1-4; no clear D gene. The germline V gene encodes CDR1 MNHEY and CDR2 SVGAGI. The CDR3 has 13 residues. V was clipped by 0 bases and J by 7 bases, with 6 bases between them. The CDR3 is CASSYSDLEKLFF. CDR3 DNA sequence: TGTGCCAGCAGTTACTCGGACCTTGAAAAACTGTTTTTT.

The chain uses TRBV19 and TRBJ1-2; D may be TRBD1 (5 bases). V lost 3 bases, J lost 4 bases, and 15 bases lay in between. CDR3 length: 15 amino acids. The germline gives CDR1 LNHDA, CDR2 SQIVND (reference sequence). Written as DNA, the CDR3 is TGTGCCAGTAGTATCAAGGGGACTTTCCCCTATGGCTACACCTTC. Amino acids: CASSIKGTFPYGYTF.

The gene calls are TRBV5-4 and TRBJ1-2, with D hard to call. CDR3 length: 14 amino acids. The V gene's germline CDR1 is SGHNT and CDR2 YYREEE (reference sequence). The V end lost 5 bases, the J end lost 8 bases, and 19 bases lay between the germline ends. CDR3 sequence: CASRTVDTGEGYTF. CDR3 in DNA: TGTGCCAGCAGGACCGTAGACACGGGTGAAGGCTACACCTTC.

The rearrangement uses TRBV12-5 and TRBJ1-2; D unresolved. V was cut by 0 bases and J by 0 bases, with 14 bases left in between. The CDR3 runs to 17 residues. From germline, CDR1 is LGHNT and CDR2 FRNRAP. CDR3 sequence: CASGLVPERSPNYGYTF. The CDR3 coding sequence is TGTGCTAGTGGTTTGGTACCAGAGAGGTCACCTAACTATGGCTACACCTTC.

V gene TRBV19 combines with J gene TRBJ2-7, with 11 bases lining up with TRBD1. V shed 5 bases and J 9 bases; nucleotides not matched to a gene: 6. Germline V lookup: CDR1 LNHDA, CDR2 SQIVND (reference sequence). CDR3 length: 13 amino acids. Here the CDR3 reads CASSGDRGRWQYF. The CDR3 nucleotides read TGTGCCAGTAGTGGGGACAGGGGGAGATGGCAGTACTTC.